This is a list of T cell receptor beta chains from one sample in a study of blood T cells in healthy people across ages. A single record per CDR3 protein comes from TCRdb applying MiXCR to the 5' RACE reads. The table lists just over 1 million distinct CDR3 sequences, 35% to 50% of them singletons, with over 15% in the top ten. Sequenced input: blood. Every receptor here comes from a woman aged 55-69 years in good health. Both conserved end residues are part of each CDR3. The order of the fields is D gene, CDR3 length, clone size, J gene, V gene, CDR3 protein, CDR3 DNA. The D gene is left open where the match is weak. Clone sizes are given selectively: once, few, many, or a class where the clone is expanded.

-	13	-	TRBJ1-5	TRBV4-2	CASSQESAGPQHF	TGTGCCAGCAGCCAAGAGTCGGCCGGGCCCCAGCATTTT
TRBD2	14	few	TRBJ2-3	TRBV24-1	CATSVAGGTDTQYF	TGTGCCACCAGTGTGGCGGGAGGCACAGATACGCAGTATTTT
-	14	-	TRBJ1-2	TRBV7-8	CASSFDNLNYGHTF	TGTGCCAGCAGCTTTGACAACCTTAACTATGGCCACACCTTC
-	16	-	TRBJ2-1	TRBV7-6	CASSLAKQSSYNEQFF	TGTGCCAGCAGCTTAGCGAAACAGAGCTCCTACAATGAGCAGTTCTTC
-	13	-	TRBJ2-1	TRBV28	CASSPRPTDEQFF	TGTGCCAGCAGCCCCCGGCCGACGGATGAGCAGTTCTTC
-	16	-	TRBJ1-5	TRBV18	CASSRPTVNGGQPQHF	TGTGCCAGCTCACGACCGACAGTCAATGGTGGGCAGCCCCAGCATTTT
-	14	few	TRBJ2-7	TRBV11-2	CASSLPRRGNEQYF	TGTGCCAGCAGCTTACCTCGCCGGGGGAACGAGCAGTACTTC
TRBD2	17	few	TRBJ2-5	TRBV3-1	CASSQELTSGSHETQYF	TGTGCCAGCAGCCAAGAGTTGACTAGCGGGAGTCATGAGACCCAGTACTTC
-	15	once	TRBJ1-2	TRBV6-1	CASSDGTNIPYGYTF	TGTGCCAGCAGTGACGGGACTAATATCCCCTATGGCTACACCTTC
TRBD2	17	-	TRBJ2-1	TRBV7-8	CASSLAAASGRASEQFF	TGTGCCAGCAGCTTAGCGGCTGCTAGCGGGAGGGCCAGTGAGCAGTTCTTC
TRBD2	16	-	TRBJ2-1	TRBV6-6	CASSATSGRPNNEQFF	TGTGCCAGCAGTGCTACTAGCGGGAGACCCAACAATGAGCAGTTCTTC
-	15	-	TRBJ1-1	TRBV6-2/TRBV6-3	CASRSTMGKNTEAFF	TGTGCCAGCAGGTCCACGATGGGAAAGAACACTGAAGCTTTCTTT
TRBD1	13	-	TRBJ1-2	TRBV29-1	CSVRQGVTYGYTF	TGCAGCGTTCGACAGGGAGTGACTTATGGCTACACCTTC
-	13	many	TRBJ2-5	TRBV7-6	CASSFVGIETQYF	TGTGCCAGCAGCTTTGTCGGTATCGAGACCCAGTACTTC
TRBD1	16	-	TRBJ2-7	TRBV6-5	CASSSPTGQVPYEQYF	TGTGCCAGCAGTTCCCCGACGGGACAGGTACCCTACGAGCAGTACTTC
TRBD2	15	few	TRBJ2-1	TRBV7-2	CASSLGVAGAQEQFF	TGTGCCAGCAGCCTAGGAGTAGCGGGAGCCCAAGAGCAGTTCTTC
TRBD1	13	-	TRBJ2-1	TRBV5-1	CASSQTGANEQFF	TGCGCCAGCAGTCAGACAGGGGCCAATGAGCAGTTCTTC
-	13	-	TRBJ2-1	TRBV7-6	CASSLTNYNEQFF	TGTGCCAGCAGCCTTACAAATTACAATGAGCAGTTCTTC
-	14	-	TRBJ2-7	TRBV5-1	CASSLDRVTYEQYF	TGCGCCAGCAGCTTGGACAGGGTAACCTACGAGCAGTACTTC
-	14	few	TRBJ2-1	TRBV6-5	CASSYSDNYNEQFF	TGTGCCAGCAGTTACTCGGACAACTACAATGAGCAGTTCTTC
-	15	-	TRBJ2-5	TRBV18	CASSARPQGVETQYF	TGTGCCAGCTCAGCCAGGCCACAGGGCGTAGAGACCCAGTACTTC
-	17	-	TRBJ2-4	TRBV12-3/TRBV12-4	CASSLFEVYSPRFQQYF	TGTGCCAGCAGCTTATTCGAGGTCTACTCCCCCAGGTTTCAGCAGTACTTC
-	14	-	TRBJ2-2	TRBV4-1	CASSQDLLTGELFF	TGCGCCAGCAGCCAAGATCTTCTCACCGGGGAGCTGTTTTTT
TRBD1	15	-	TRBJ2-7	TRBV6-6	CASSYGQGETYEQYF	TGTGCCAGCAGTTACGGGCAGGGGGAAACCTACGAGCAGTACTTC
TRBD2	15	once	TRBJ2-5	TRBV14	CASSALAGGWETQYF	TGTGCCAGCAGCGCCCTGGCGGGAGGTTGGGAGACCCAGTACTTC
-	15	-	TRBJ2-7	TRBV12-3/TRBV12-4	CASSLFSDLGYEQYF	TGTGCCAGCAGTTTATTCAGCGATTTGGGCTACGAGCAGTACTTC
TRBD1	14	-	TRBJ1-1	TRBV5-1	CASSGGQGEEKAFF	TGCGCCAGCAGCGGCGGACAGGGCGAAGAAAAGGCTTTCTTT
TRBD2	15	few	TRBJ2-2	TRBV5-1	CASSLVEAGPGELFF	TGCGCCAGCAGCTTGGTGGAAGCGGGACCCGGGGAGCTGTTTTTT
-	12	few	TRBJ2-4	TRBV5-1	CASSLDRVVQYF	TGCGCCAGCAGCTTGGACAGGGTCGTTCAGTACTTC
TRBD1	13	few	TRBJ2-5	TRBV20-1	CSARVGTEETQYF	TGCAGTGCTAGAGTAGGGACAGAAGAGACCCAGTACTTC
-	15	-	TRBJ2-2	TRBV12-3/TRBV12-4	CASSLGGKLTGELFF	TGTGCCAGCAGCCTAGGGGGAAAGCTGACCGGGGAGCTGTTTTTT
TRBD2	16	-	TRBJ2-1	TRBV4-1	CASSQTLAGGPIEQFF	TGCGCCAGCAGCCAAACTCTAGCGGGAGGGCCGATTGAGCAGTTCTTC
-	14	-	TRBJ2-7	TRBV19	CASARGMSSYEQYF	TGTGCCAGTGCGAGGGGAATGAGCTCCTACGAGCAGTACTTC
TRBD1	16	-	TRBJ1-6	TRBV7-9	CASSSGTGGGNSPLHF	TGTGCCAGCAGCTCAGGGACAGGCGGCGGTAATTCACCCCTCCACTTT
-	12	-	TRBJ2-1	TRBV27	CASSAGPHEQFF	TGTGCCAGCAGTGCGGGCCCCCACGAGCAGTTCTTC
TRBD1	15	few	TRBJ2-1	TRBV6-1	CASSGAPGQGYEQFF	TGTGCCAGCAGTGGAGCACCGGGACAGGGATATGAGCAGTTCTTC
-	15	-	TRBJ2-4	TRBV15	CATSDRFLAKNIQYF	TGTGCCACCTCTGACAGGTTTCTAGCCAAAAACATTCAGTACTTC
-	14	few	TRBJ2-7	TRBV25-1	CASSEDGGAYEQYF	TGTGCCAGCAGTGAGGATGGCGGGGCCTACGAGCAGTACTTC
-	15	-	TRBJ2-7	TRBV14	CASSQDRTFSYEQYF	TGTGCCAGCAGCCAAGATCGGACTTTTTCCTACGAGCAGTACTTC
TRBD1	12	few	TRBJ2-1	TRBV24-1	CATQGQHNEQFF	TGTGCCACACAGGGGCAACACAATGAGCAGTTCTTC
-	15	-	TRBJ2-7	TRBV5-1	CASSLVAQRTYEQYF	TGCGCCAGTAGCTTGGTAGCCCAGAGGACCTACGAGCAGTACTTC
-	15	-	TRBJ2-5	TRBV20-1	CSAIPLAGLHETQYF	TGCAGTGCTATCCCTCTCGCGGGACTGCATGAGACCCAGTACTTC
-	14	once	TRBJ2-7	TRBV7-8	CASSKRDPSSEQYF	TGTGCCAGCAGCAAACGGGACCCGTCGTCCGAGCAGTACTTC
-	13	-	TRBJ2-7	TRBV21-1	CASGGSHPGEQYF	TGTGCCAGCGGTGGCAGCCACCCGGGTGAGCAGTACTTC
-	14	-	TRBJ2-3	TRBV5-8	CASSLPGDTDTRYF	TGTGCCAGCAGCTTGCCCGGGGACACAGATACGCGGTATTTT
TRBD2	13	few	TRBJ2-3	TRBV27	CASKASGRGTQYF	TGTGCCAGCAAGGCTAGCGGGAGGGGTACGCAGTATTTT
-	13	once	TRBJ1-2	TRBV29-1	CSVGAGVNYGYTF	TGCAGCGTTGGGGCAGGGGTTAACTATGGCTACACCTTC
TRBD2	14	few	TRBJ2-7	TRBV7-8	CASEGREGFYEQYF	TGTGCCAGCGAGGGTCGGGAGGGTTTCTACGAGCAGTACTTC
-	12	-	TRBJ2-1	TRBV9	CASSGFGGEQFF	TGTGCCAGCAGCGGTTTCGGGGGTGAGCAGTTCTTC
TRBD2	17	-	TRBJ2-1	TRBV11-2	CASSPRRTSGTTDEQFF	TGTGCCAGCAGCCCACGCCGGACTAGCGGCACTACGGATGAGCAGTTCTTC
-	16	few	TRBJ2-7	TRBV27	CASSSLRLRGSYEQYF	TGTGCCAGCAGTTCCCTCAGACTCAGAGGATCCTACGAGCAGTACTTC
-	15	-	TRBJ1-1	TRBV27	CASSQHPKPSTEAFF	TGTGCCAGCAGTCAACATCCTAAGCCCTCCACTGAAGCTTTCTTT
-	15	-	TRBJ1-4	TRBV9	CASSPDSATNEKLFF	TGTGCCAGCAGCCCAGACAGCGCAACTAATGAAAAACTGTTTTTT